Below are 10 T cell receptor beta chains sequenced from a single sample in a study of T cell clonotyping in hematopoietic cell transplantation. Produced via immunoSEQ multiplex PCR; TCRdb's table is partial and in-frame only. The profile shows around 12,000 clones, 85% to 95% of them singletons. The sample taken for sequencing was peripheral blood mononuclear cells. These receptors all come from a woman between 45 and 65 years old in good health. Some clones in this sample may be carry-over from other donors' samples.

The chain is built from TRBV7-3 and TRBJ2-3, with 9 bases lining up with TRBD1. This CDR3 is 13 amino acids long. CDR1 is SGHTA, CDR2 FQGTGA, per germline. After removal of 4 bases from V and 10 bases from J, the junction contained 6 bases not matched to a gene. The CDR3 nucleotides read TGTGCCAGCAGCTGGAATGGACAGGGGTCGCAGTATTTT. It encodes CASSWNGQGSQYF.

V usage is TRBV10-3 and J usage is TRBJ2-3; TRBD1 matches 7 bases. The CDR3 spans 15 residues. Trimming at V came to 9 bases and at J to 3 bases, leaving 12 bases not matched to a gene. The germline V gene has CDR1 ENHRY and CDR2 SYGVKD. The CDR3 loop reads CAITTGYGKTDTQYF. The CDR3 DNA sequence: TGTGCCATTACGACAGGGTACGGAAAGACAGATACGCAGTATTTT.

CDR3 coding DNA: TGTGCCAGCAGCTTAGTTCAGGGGTCTAGCACTGAAGCTTTCTTT. Protein product: CASSLVQGSSTEAFF. V is TRBV7-9 and J is TRBJ1-1; TRBD1 might be the D (6 bases). Germline loops: CDR1 SEHNR, CDR2 FQNEAQ (reference sequence). CDR3 length: 15 amino acids. Trimming removed 1 base at V and 4 bases at J, with 13 bases between.

This clone was counted a single time. The chain links TRBV13 to TRBJ2-7; D unresolved. The CDR3 extends over 14 amino acids. Germline CDR1 and CDR2: PRHDT and FYEKMQ (reference sequence). V lost 5 bases to trimming and J lost 0 bases, with 11 bases between them. In DNA form, the CDR3 reads TGTGCCAGCAGCATTCGGACGGCCTCCTACGAGCAGTACTTC. It specifies CASSIRTASYEQYF.

This chain links TRBV2 with TRBJ1-2; the D is unclear. The V and J ends lost 2 bases and 8 bases respectively, with 6 bases between them. This CDR3 contains 11 residues. The germline gives CDR1 SNHLY, CDR2 FYNNEI. The CDR3 DNA reads TGTGCCAGCAGTGAATCGTGGGGCTACACCTTC. This codes for CASSESWGYTF.

The chain links TRBV4-3 to TRBJ2-1, with a tentative D call TRBD2 (6 bases). The CDR3 has 14 residues. From germline, CDR1 is LGHNA and CDR2 YSLEER. Trimming shortened V by 1 base and J by 6 bases, and 10 bases separated the two germline ends. CDR3 nucleotides: TGCGCCAGCAGCCAAGCGGGGGTTGGCAATGAGCAGTTCTTC. Its protein is CASSQAGVGNEQFF.

CDR3 in DNA: TGCAGCGTTGAAAATAAGCCAGGGGATAGGGGATACGAGCAGTACTTC. Translated, it gives CSVENKPGDRGYEQYF. The chain joins TRBV29-1 to TRBJ2-7; TRBD1 is a possible D gene (6 bases). The germline CDR1 and CDR2 sequences are SQVTM and ANQGSEA. The CDR3 contains 16 residues. V gave up 2 bases and J gave up 4 bases, with 21 bases separating them.

The chain is built from TRBV7-2 and TRBJ2-7; D remains unclear. The ends were cut back, 1 base at V and 3 bases at J, with 13 bases in the middle. CDR1 SGHTA and CDR2 FQGNSA come from the germline V gene. The CDR3 runs 15 residues. The CDR3 DNA is TGTGCCAGCAGCTTAGTATCCGGTATCCTCTACGAGCAGTACTTC. Amino acid sequence: CASSLVSGILYEQYF.

The gene calls are TRBV7-2 and TRBJ1-1; 10 bases agree with TRBD1. This CDR3 is 14 amino acids long. CDR1 SGHTA and CDR2 FQGNSA come from the germline V gene. After removal of 2 bases from V and 12 bases from J, the junction contained 9 bases not matched to a gene. CDR3 residues: CASSLRDRGYWSFF. For the CDR3, the DNA is TGTGCCAGCAGCTTAAGGGACAGGGGTTATTGGTCTTTCTTT.

The rearrangement uses TRBV19 and TRBJ1-2; D uncertain. Trimming left V 9 bases short and J 0 bases short, with 11 bases between. The CDR3 consists of 13 residues. The germline CDR1 and CDR2 sequences are LNHDA and SQIVND (reference sequence). Here the CDR3 reads CASGRLANYGYTF. DNA of the CDR3: TGTGCCAGCGGACGGTTAGCTAACTATGGCTACACCTTC.